This TCR beta chain was profiled in a study of response to subunit inactivated influenza vaccine. Study-level points and caveats: Each seasonal influenza vaccination, the authors suggested, recruits few new T cells.

TCRdb reanalysed the RT-PCR reads using MiXCR and keeps one entry per CDR3 protein. This table has 450,000 to 600,000 distinct CDR3 sequences, around 8% appearing once. This clonotype was seen ten or more times. The target antigen is unknown. Germline values: CDR1 SEHNR, CDR2 FQNEAQ (reference sequence). The CDR3 has 13 residues. Trimming left V 1 base short and J 3 bases short, with 6 bases between. Sample: PBMCs from blood, taken about 24 months after vaccination. The source is a man aged 45-69 years who received an inactivated influenza vaccine. The chain combines TRBV7-9 with TRBJ1-2; D may be TRBD1 (5 bases). DNA for the CDR3: TGTGCCAGCAGCTTAGGGGACTACTATGGCTACACCTTC. It codes for CASSLGDYYGYTF.